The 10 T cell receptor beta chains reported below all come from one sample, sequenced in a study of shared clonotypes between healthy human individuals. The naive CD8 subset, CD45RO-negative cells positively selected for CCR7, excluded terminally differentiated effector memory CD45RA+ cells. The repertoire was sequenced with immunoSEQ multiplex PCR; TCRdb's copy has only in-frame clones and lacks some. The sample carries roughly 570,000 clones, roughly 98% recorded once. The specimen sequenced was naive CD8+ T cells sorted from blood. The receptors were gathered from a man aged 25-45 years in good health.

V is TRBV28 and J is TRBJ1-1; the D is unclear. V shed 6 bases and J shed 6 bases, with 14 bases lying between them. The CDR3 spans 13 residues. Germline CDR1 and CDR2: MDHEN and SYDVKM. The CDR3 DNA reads TGTGCCAGCAGACGTAACGCGCAACCTGAAGCTTTCTTT. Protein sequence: CASRRNAQPEAFF.

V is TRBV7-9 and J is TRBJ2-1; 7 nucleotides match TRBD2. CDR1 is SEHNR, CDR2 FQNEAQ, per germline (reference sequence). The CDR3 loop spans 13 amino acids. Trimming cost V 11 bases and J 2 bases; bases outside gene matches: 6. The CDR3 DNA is TGTGCCCACCCCGGGGGGACCTACAATGAGCAGTTCTTC. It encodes CAHPGGTYNEQFF.

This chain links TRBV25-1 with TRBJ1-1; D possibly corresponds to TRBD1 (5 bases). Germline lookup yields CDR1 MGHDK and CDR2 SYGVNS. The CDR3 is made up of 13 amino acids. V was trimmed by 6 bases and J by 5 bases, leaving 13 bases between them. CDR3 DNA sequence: TGTGCCAGCAGGATAGGGGCTGGGACTGAAGCTTTCTTT. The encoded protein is CASRIGAGTEAFF. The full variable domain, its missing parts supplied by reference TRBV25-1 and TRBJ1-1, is EADIYQTPRYLVIGTGKKITLECSQTMGHDKMYWYQQDPGMELHLIHYSYGVNSTEKGDLSSESTVSRIRTEHFPLTLESARPSHTSQYLCASRIGAGTEAFFGQGTRLTVV.

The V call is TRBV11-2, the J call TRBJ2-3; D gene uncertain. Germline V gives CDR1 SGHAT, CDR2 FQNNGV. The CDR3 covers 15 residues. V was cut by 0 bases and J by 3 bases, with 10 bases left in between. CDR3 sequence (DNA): TGTGCCAGCAGCTTAGATAGGCTGTGGACAGATACGCAGTATTTT. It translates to CASSLDRLWTDTQYF.

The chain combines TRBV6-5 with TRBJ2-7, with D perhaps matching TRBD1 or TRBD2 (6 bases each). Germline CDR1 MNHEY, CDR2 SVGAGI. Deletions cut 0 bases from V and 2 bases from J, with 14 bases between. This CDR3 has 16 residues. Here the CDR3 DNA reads TGTGCCAGCAGTTACTCGCGGTCGGGGGCACCCTACGAGCAGTACTTC. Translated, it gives CASSYSRSGAPYEQYF.

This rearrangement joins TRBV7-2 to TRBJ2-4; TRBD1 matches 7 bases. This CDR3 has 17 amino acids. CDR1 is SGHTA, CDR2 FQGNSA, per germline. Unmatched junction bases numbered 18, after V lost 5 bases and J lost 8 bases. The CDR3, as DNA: TGTGCCAGCAGCCCGCCCCGGTGGGGGACAGAAGGGGACATTCAGTACTTC. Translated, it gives CASSPPRWGTEGDIQYF.

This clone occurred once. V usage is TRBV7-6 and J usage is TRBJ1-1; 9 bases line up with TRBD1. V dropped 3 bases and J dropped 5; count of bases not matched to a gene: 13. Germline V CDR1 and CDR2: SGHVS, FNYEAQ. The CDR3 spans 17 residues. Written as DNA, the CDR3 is TGTGCCAGCAGCTTTTCAGGCAACAGGGGGCAAGGAACTGAAGCTTTCTTT. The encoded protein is CASSFSGNRGQGTEAFF.

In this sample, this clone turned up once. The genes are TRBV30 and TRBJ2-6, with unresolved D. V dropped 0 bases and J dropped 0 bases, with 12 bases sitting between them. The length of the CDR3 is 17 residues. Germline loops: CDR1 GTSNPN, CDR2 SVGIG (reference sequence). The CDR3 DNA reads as TGTGCCTGGAGTGTAGGTCATCCAACCTCTGGGGCCAACGTCCTGACTTTC. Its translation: CAWSVGHPTSGANVLTF. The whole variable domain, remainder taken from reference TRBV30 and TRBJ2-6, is SQTIHQWPATLVQPVGSPLSLECTVEGTSNPNLYWYRQAAGRGLQLLFYSVGIGQISSEVPQNLSASRPQDRQFILSSKKLLLSDSGFYLCAWSVGHPTSGANVLTFGAGSRLTVL.

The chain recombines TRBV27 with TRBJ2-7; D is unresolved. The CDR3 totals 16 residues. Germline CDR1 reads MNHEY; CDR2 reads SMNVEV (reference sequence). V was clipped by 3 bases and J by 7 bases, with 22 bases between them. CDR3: CASSFRLAPILREQYF. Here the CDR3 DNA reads TGTGCCAGCAGTTTTAGGCTGGCCCCGATATTAAGGGAGCAGTACTTC.

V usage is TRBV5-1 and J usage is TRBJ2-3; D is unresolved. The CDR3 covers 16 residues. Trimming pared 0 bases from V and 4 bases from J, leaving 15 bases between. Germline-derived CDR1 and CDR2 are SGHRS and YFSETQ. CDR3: CASSLAVAWLPDTQYF. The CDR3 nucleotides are TGCGCCAGCAGCTTGGCGGTAGCCTGGCTACCAGATACGCAGTATTTT.